This T cell receptor beta chain originates from a study of cytomegalovirus exposure and HLA in healthy donors. The study ran its PCR with 60 Vbeta and 13 Jbeta primers. Measured with immunoSEQ multiplex PCR; TCRdb has only the in-frame clones, and not every one. This table holds about 170,000 clones. Sequencing used PBMCs. The origin of this receptor is a woman in her late teens or twenties in good health and CMV-seropositive.

CDR3 residues: CASSPGSGPNTIYF. CDR3 coding DNA: TGTGCCAGCAGCCCGGGGTCGGGTCCCAACACCATATATTTT. The chain combines TRBV7-9 with TRBJ1-3; no clear D gene. Per germline, CDR1 SEHNR and CDR2 FQNEAQ (reference sequence). The CDR3 has 14 amino acids. The ends were cut back, 5 bases at V and 7 bases at J, with 15 bases in the middle. Drawing the rest from reference TRBV7-9 and TRBJ1-3, the complete variable domain is DTGVSQNPRHKITKRGQNVTFRCDPISEHNRLYWYRQTLGQGPEFLTYFQNEAQLEKSRLLSDRFSAERPKGSFSTLEIQRTEQGDSAMYLCASSPGSGPNTIYFGEGSWLTVV.